A single sample is the source of the 30 T cell receptor beta chains below, sequenced in a study of blood T cell repertoires in COVID-19. Generated by immunoSEQ multiplex PCR, the TCRdb table keeps only in-frame clones and is missing some. The sample records 200,000 to 250,000 clones, about 80% being singletons. Specimen: peripheral blood. The receptors here all came from a woman older than 75 with COVID-19, enrolled during active disease.

This sequence joins TRBV5-4 and TRBJ2-4; TRBD1 matches at 7 bases. CDR1 and CDR2 (germline): SGHNT, YYREEE (reference sequence). With V trimmed by 0 bases and J by 7 bases, 7 bases remained unmatched. The CDR3 is 15 residues long. The CDR3, as DNA: TGTGCCAGCAGCTTGGACAGACAGGGCAACAACATTCAGTACTTC. Translation gives CASSLDRQGNNIQYF.

The chain employs TRBV27 and TRBJ2-2; D is ambiguous. The germline CDR1 and CDR2 sequences are MNHEY and SMNVEV (reference sequence). CDR3 length equals 13 residues. V dropped 6 bases and J dropped 7 bases, with 12 bases sitting between them. The CDR3 DNA follows: TGTGCCAGCAGCACCGTAACTTACGGGGAGCTGTTTTTT. It codes for CASSTVTYGELFF.

The sample holds a few counts of this clone. CDR3 nucleotides: TGTGCCAGCAGTTTAGCTTTACAGAATGAAGCTTTCTTT. It yields the protein CASSLALQNEAFF. J is TRBJ1-1 and V is TRBV27; D is unclear. The V gene lost 2 bases and the J gene lost 7 bases, with 11 bases spanning the gap. Germline V gene lookup returns CDR1 MNHEY and CDR2 SMNVEV (reference sequence). CDR3 length equals 13 residues.

This clone was detected only once. The chain is built from TRBV9 and TRBJ1-2; D not resolved. Germline loops: CDR1 SGDLS, CDR2 YYNGEE. V lost 2 bases and J lost 9, with 11 bases in between. The CDR3 is 12 residues long. The CDR3 DNA reads TGTGCCAGCAGCGTCCCCAGCGGTAGCTACACCTTC. It translates to CASSVPSGSYTF.

This CDR3 is CASSEQGTYEQYF. In DNA form, the CDR3 reads TGTGCCAGCTCAGAACAGGGCACCTACGAGCAGTACTTC. The V call is TRBV18, the J call TRBJ2-7; possible D gene TRBD1, 6 bases. V lost 5 bases, J lost 2 bases, and 10 bases lay in between. Germline CDR1 and CDR2: KGHSH and LQKENI. The CDR3 runs 13 residues.

The gene calls are TRBV6-5 and TRBJ1-2; the match to TRBD1 covers 10 bases. The CDR3 covers 14 residues. CDR1 and CDR2 (germline): MNHEY, SVGAGI. J lost 3 bases, V lost 4 bases, and 2 bases had no gene match. The CDR3 here is CASSSGTGDYGYTF. The DNA of the CDR3 is TGTGCCAGCAGTTCCGGGACAGGGGACTATGGCTACACCTTC.

The V gene is TRBV20-1, the J gene TRBJ2-7; 10 bases are a match to TRBD2. There are 14 residues in the CDR3. Looked up from germline, CDR1 is DFQATT and CDR2 is SNEGSKA (reference sequence). V lost 3 bases to trimming and J lost 0 bases; unmatched junction nucleotides: 2. CDR3 in amino acids: CSASTSGVSYEQYF. The CDR3 nucleotides read TGCAGTGCTAGTACTAGCGGGGTCTCCTACGAGCAGTACTTC.

This chain connects TRBV9 to TRBJ2-1; maybe TRBD2 (6 bases). V was cut by 0 bases and J by 2 bases, with 9 bases left in between. The CDR3 is 15 residues long. Looked up from germline, CDR1 is SGDLS and CDR2 is YYNGEE. In DNA, the CDR3 is TGTGCCAGCAGCGTAGGCGGGACGACCTACAATGAGCAGTTCTTC. It yields the protein CASSVGGTTYNEQFF.

CDR3 protein: CASSQGARGRSGYTF. CDR3 DNA: TGTGCCAGCAGCCAAGGCGCCAGGGGGAGGTCGGGCTACACCTTC. The rearrangement links TRBV3-1 (or the pseudogene TRBV3-2) to TRBJ1-2; 7 bases are shared with TRBD1. There are 15 residues in the CDR3. Germline CDR1 LGHDT, CDR2 YNNKEL (reference sequence). V lost 1 base, J lost 8 bases, and 10 bases stayed unmatched.

V is TRBV2 and J is TRBJ1-1; TRBD1 is a possible D gene (6 bases). V shed 6 bases and J shed 0 bases, with 14 bases lying between them. Germline V CDR1 and CDR2: SNHLY, FYNNEI. The CDR3 contains 15 residues. The CDR3 sequence is CASSVEQGVNTEAFF. The CDR3 DNA reads TGTGCCAGCAGCGTAGAACAGGGAGTGAACACTGAAGCTTTCTTT. The variable domain in full, with the rest retrieved from reference TRBV2 and TRBJ1-1, is EPEVTQTPSHQVTQMGQEVILRCVPISNHLYFYWYRQILGQKVEFLVSFYNNEISEKSEIFDDQFSVERPDGSNFTLKIRSTKLEDSAMYFCASSVEQGVNTEAFFGQGTRLTVV.

This sequence joins TRBV10-2 and TRBJ1-2; D gene ambiguous. The germline V gene encodes CDR1 WSHSY and CDR2 SAAADI. CDR3 size: 15 residues. Trimming left V 0 bases short and J 0 bases short, with 8 bases between. As DNA, the CDR3 is TGCGCCAGCAGTGAGTCAACCGGAGCTAACTATGGCTACACCTTC. The encoded protein is CASSESTGANYGYTF.

The chain is built from TRBV9 and TRBJ1-6; TRBD1 matches at 9 bases. From germline, CDR1 is SGDLS and CDR2 YYNGEE. V lost 2 bases and J lost 7; bases outside the gene matches: 4. The CDR3 has 15 amino acids. The CDR3 sequence is CASSVGTGGNSPLHF. CDR3 in DNA: TGTGCCAGCAGCGTCGGCACAGGGGGCAATTCACCCCTCCACTTT.

This clone turned up a few times. The J gene is TRBJ1-2, the V gene TRBV5-1, with D possibly TRBD1 on 5 matching bases. The germline V gene has CDR1 SGHRS and CDR2 YFSETQ. V dropped 0 bases and J dropped 4 bases, with 10 bases sitting between them. The CDR3 has 14 residues. Here the CDR3 reads CASSLGDSPYGYTF. In DNA, the CDR3 is TGCGCCAGCAGCTTGGGAGACAGCCCCTATGGCTACACCTTC.

The V gene is TRBV15, the J gene TRBJ1-3; D is perhaps TRBD1 (5 bases). V dropped 0 bases and J dropped 4 bases, with 13 bases sitting between them. The CDR3 covers 16 residues. The V gene's germline CDR1 is LNHNV and CDR2 YYDKDF (reference sequence). The CDR3 region has the DNA TGTGCCACCAGCAGAGATCCCAGGGCCGAGGGAAACACCATATATTTT. Amino acids: CATSRDPRAEGNTIYF.

This clone was seen just once. The chain employs TRBV2 and TRBJ2-1; TRBD1 aligns across 7 bases. Germline V gene lookup returns CDR1 SNHLY and CDR2 FYNNEI. The CDR3 is 13 residues long. The V gene end was trimmed by 6 bases and the J gene end by 10 bases; junction bases not matched to a gene: 9. The CDR3 DNA follows: TGTGCCAGCAGCGAGGGACAGCTCTGGGAGCAGTTCTTC. It specifies CASSEGQLWEQFF.

The gene calls are TRBV3-1 (or the pseudogene TRBV3-2) and TRBJ2-1; 8 nucleotides agree with TRBD1. CDR3 length equals 14 residues. The trim removed 5 bases at V and 3 bases at J, leaving 3 bases unmatched. Germline values: CDR1 LGHDT, CDR2 YNNKEL (reference sequence). The CDR3 DNA is TGTGCCAGCAGCGCCACAGGGGGCTACAATGAGCAGTTCTTC. The encoded protein is CASSATGGYNEQFF.

The chain joins TRBV19 to TRBJ1-2; D unresolved. V lost 7 bases to trimming and J lost 5 bases, with 17 bases between them. Germline CDR1 LNHDA, CDR2 SQIVND (reference sequence). CDR3 length: 14 amino acids. CDR3 in amino acids: CASTPQTSLYGYTF. For the CDR3, the DNA is TGTGCCAGTACCCCCCAGACCTCACTATATGGCTACACCTTC.

This clone was counted at least ten times. V is TRBV19 and J is TRBJ2-5, with D possibly matching TRBD1 (5 bases). CDR3 length: 15 residues. Trimming took 6 bases from V and 2 from J, leaving 16 bases between them. Germline CDR1 is LNHDA and CDR2 is SQIVND (reference sequence). The CDR3 bases are TGTGCCAGTAGCTCTCTGGGGCAGTTGCAAGAGACCCAGTACTTC. This translates into CASSSLGQLQETQYF.

V gene TRBV6-1 combines with J gene TRBJ1-6; 7 nucleotides align to TRBD1. The J segment lost 7 bases and the V segment lost 7 bases, leaving 10 bases of the junction unmatched. Germline loops: CDR1 MNHNS, CDR2 SASEGT. The CDR3 sequence is 15 residues long. The CDR3 sequence is CASTLGGAGNSPLHF. CDR3 bases: TGTGCCAGCACCTTAGGGGGCGCGGGGAATTCACCCCTCCACTTT.

The chain carries TRBV12-3 or TRBV12-4 and TRBJ2-5, with 10 bases that match TRBD1. The CDR3 length is 13 residues. The J segment lost 7 bases and the V segment lost 5 bases, leaving 4 bases of the junction unmatched. The CDR3 nucleotides read TGTGCCAGCAGTGACGGACAGGGGGTGACCCAGTACTTC. The encoded protein is CASSDGQGVTQYF.

The CDR3 region is CASSRGGPYEQYF. For the CDR3, the DNA is TGTGCCAGCAGCCGCGGGGGGCCCTACGAGCAGTACTTC. V gene TRBV2 combines with J gene TRBJ2-7; 8 bases map to TRBD2. Germline assignment: CDR1 SNHLY and CDR2 FYNNEI. The CDR3 runs to 13 residues. The junction had 3 bases not matched to a gene; V was cut back by 6 bases and J by 2 bases. The variable domain in full, with the rest retrieved from reference TRBV2 and TRBJ2-7, is EPEVTQTPSHQVTQMGQEVILRCVPISNHLYFYWYRQILGQKVEFLVSFYNNEISEKSEIFDDQFSVERPDGSNFTLKIRSTKLEDSAMYFCASSRGGPYEQYFGPGTRLTVT.

This sequence joins TRBV11-3 and TRBJ1-2; 8 positions match TRBD1. The CDR3 sequence is 16 residues long. The germline gives CDR1 SGHNT, CDR2 YENEEA. The V segment lost 5 bases and the J segment 10 bases; nucleotides outside the gene matches: 18. The CDR3 DNA reads TGTGCCAGCAGCGCCCCTTCGGCGGGACAGGCCCTTCCCTACACCTTC. Its translation: CASSAPSAGQALPYTF. Combining the CDR3 with reference TRBV11-3 and TRBJ1-2 gives the whole variable domain EAGVVQSPRYKIIEKKQPVAFWCNPISGHNTLYWYLQNLGQGPELLIRYENEEAVDDSQLPKDRFSAERLKGVDSTLKIQPAELGDSAVYLCASSAPSAGQALPYTFGSGTRLTVV.

The J gene is TRBJ1-2, the V gene TRBV6-1; no clear D. Trimming removed 3 bases from V and 3 bases from J, with 8 bases in between. This CDR3 region has 13 residues. Germline values: CDR1 MNHNS, CDR2 SASEGT. DNA of the CDR3: TGTGCCAGCAGTGAGGGCGGGGACTATGGCTACACCTTC. Its translation: CASSEGGDYGYTF.

This clone was detected only once. This chain uses TRBV21-1 with TRBJ1-5; TRBD1 is the table's D call, not checked against the DNA. TRBV21-1 is reported as a pseudogene. The CDR3 spans 17 residues. This CDR3 is CASKPGQGQYSNQPQHF. DNA for the CDR3: TGTGCCAGCAAACCGGGACAGGGTCAATATAGCAATCAGCCCCAGCATTTT.

This clone was seen a single time. The genes are TRBV9 and TRBJ2-7; D is perhaps TRBD2 (6 bases). The CDR3 totals 16 residues. Per the germline V gene, CDR1 is SGDLS and CDR2 is YYNGEE. V dropped 5 bases and J dropped 3 bases, with 21 bases sitting between them. As DNA, the CDR3 is TGTGCCAGCAGTCTCTCCGGGAGTGGGATGTACTACGAGCAGTACTTC. Amino acid sequence: CASSLSGSGMYYEQYF.

This clone was counted between two and nine times. The chain uses TRBV14 and TRBJ1-1; 7 positions match TRBD1. This CDR3 has 16 residues. With V trimmed by 4 bases and J by 5 bases, 13 bases remained unmatched. Germline V gene data show CDR1 as SGHDN and CDR2 as FVKESK. This CDR3 reads CASSRRQGVVETEAFF. CDR3 bases: TGTGCCAGCAGCCGACGACAGGGTGTGGTAGAGACTGAAGCTTTCTTT.

V usage is TRBV7-8 and J usage is TRBJ1-1; the match to TRBD1 covers 7 bases. After removal of 2 bases from V and 4 bases from J, the junction contained 7 bases not matched to a gene. This CDR3 spans 15 amino acids. The germline CDR1 and CDR2 sequences are SGHVS and FQNEAQ. This chain's CDR3 is CASSLQGVISTEAFF. CDR3 nucleotide sequence: TGTGCCAGCAGCTTACAGGGGGTGATAAGCACTGAAGCTTTCTTT. Supplemented by reference TRBV7-8 and TRBJ1-1, the full variable domain reads GAGVSQSPRYKVAKRGQDVALRCDPISGHVSLFWYQQALGQGPEFLTYFQNEAQLDKSGLPSDRFFAERPEGSVSTLKIQRTQQEDSAVYLCASSLQGVISTEAFFGQGTRLTVV.

This clone was picked up one time. The chain is built from TRBV29-1 and TRBJ1-1; 7 nucleotides align to TRBD1. CDR1 is SQVTM, CDR2 ANQGSEA, per germline. Losses at the gene ends were 7 bases for V and 3 bases for J; bases not matched to a gene: 8. This CDR3 is built from 13 residues. The CDR3 sequence is CSGRQGRDTEAFF. The CDR3 DNA follows: TGCAGCGGCCGACAGGGTCGGGACACTGAAGCTTTCTTT.

This CDR3 reads CASSPLPQLKNIQYF. The CDR3, as DNA: TGTGCCAGCAGTCCCCTCCCGCAACTTAAAAACATTCAGTACTTC. The chain uses TRBV7-8 and TRBJ2-4; D gene ambiguous. Germline-derived CDR1 and CDR2 are SGHVS and FQNEAQ. With 6 bases removed from V and 4 bases from J, the gap between germline ends came to 16 bases. The CDR3 runs to 15 residues.

The chain carries TRBV27 and TRBJ1-6, with unresolved D. Germline CDR1 reads MNHEY; CDR2 reads SMNVEV (reference sequence). V dropped 6 bases and J dropped 0 bases, with 12 bases sitting between them. The length of the CDR3 is 16 residues. CDR3 coding DNA: TGTGCCAGCAGGAATCAAGCCCCCTCCTATAATTCACCCCTCCACTTT. Translating gives CASRNQAPSYNSPLHF.